What follows is one TCR beta chain and its context. Its matching antigen is unknown. The data were taken from a study of beta chain features in type 1 diabetes. General study findings and limits: In all four CD4+ subsets, TCRB CDR3 length was significantly, moderately reduced in type 1 diabetes.

Expressed TCRB transcripts got sequenced, as all isolated RNA was reverse transcribed. Assay: immunoSEQ multiplex PCR; the TCRdb copy retains only in-frame clones and omits some. In the table there are roughly 290,000 clones, approximately 15% of which are singletons. Germline V gene sequence: CDR1 SGHRS, CDR2 YFSETQ. With 4 bases removed from V and 9 bases from J, the gap between germline ends came to 20 bases. The CDR3 has 16 amino acids. It was via CD45RO/CCR7/CD25/CD127/CD95/CD27 that CD4+ naive, central memory, regulatory and stem cell-like memory cells were sorted. The source is a man between 18 and 35 years old with type 1 diabetes. This chain joins TRBV5-1 and TRBJ1-6; tentatively, D is TRBD1 (5 bases). The material sequenced was naive CD4+ T cells from blood. The CDR3 DNA follows: TGCGCCAGCAGCACCGATACCCGGGACTGGAGTTCACCCCTCCACTTT. Residues: CASSTDTRDWSSPLHF.